These 30 T cell receptor beta chains share one sample of origin, sequenced in a study of T cells in Graves' hyperthyroidism and ophthalmopathy. Amplification of TCR beta CDR3 regions used RNA as the template. First-round RT-PCR targeting the TCR CDR3 was performed with the HTBI primer set. TCRdb analysed the multiplex PCR reads with MiXCR anew, one entry per CDR3 protein. This sample carries approximately 400,000 distinct CDR3 sequences, 14% of them seen once, and the ten largest clones take about 10%. The sequenced sample consisted of blood. These receptors were collected from an older woman with Graves' hyperthyroidism.

The J gene is TRBJ2-7, the V gene TRBV5-1, with TRBD2 matching over 12 bases. Germline CDR1 is SGHRS and CDR2 is YFSETQ. This CDR3 is built from 16 residues. With 4 bases clipped from V and 0 bases from J, the junction kept 5 bases outside the gene matches. CDR3 sequence: CASSGLAGGISYEQYF. Here the CDR3 DNA reads TGCGCCAGCAGCGGCCTAGCGGGAGGGATCTCCTACGAGCAGTACTTC.

This clonotype was picked up many times. The CDR3 DNA reads as TGCAGTGCTAGCTTAGAGGACAGCTATGGCTACACCTTC. This gives the protein CSASLEDSYGYTF. J is TRBJ1-2 and V is TRBV20-1; D is possibly TRBD1 (6 bases). The CDR3 is made up of 13 amino acids. Germline CDR1 and CDR2: DFQATT and SNEGSKA (reference sequence). Deletions cut 3 bases from V and 4 bases from J, with 12 bases between.

This clonotype was detected only a few times. The rearrangement joins TRBV7-9 to TRBJ2-7; 12 bases align to TRBD2. V gave up 1 base and J gave up 6 bases; unmatched junction bases: 10. The CDR3 contains 17 residues. CDR1 and CDR2 (germline): SEHNR, FQNEAQ (reference sequence). The CDR3 DNA reads as TGTGCCAGCAGCTTAGTATTCGCTAGCGGGAGGGCCTTCGAGCAGTACTTC. It is translated as CASSLVFASGRAFEQYF.

The chain combines TRBV7-8 with TRBJ2-1; 10 nucleotides align to TRBD1. Germline CDR1 and CDR2: SGHVS and FQNEAQ. This CDR3 has 15 amino acids. The junction had 9 bases not matched to a gene; V was cut back by 5 bases and J by 8 bases. CDR3 DNA: TGTGCCAGCAGCCCTTGGACAGGGGGTTCTGATGAGCAGTTCTTC. It encodes CASSPWTGGSDEQFF.

Regarding this clonotype: Just one base apart from a much larger clone, this may be a read error. The chain couples TRBV2 to TRBJ2-1; the match to TRBD2 covers 10 bases. Germline V gene data show CDR1 as SNHLY and CDR2 as FYNNEI. This CDR3 has 21 amino acids. After removal of 6 bases from V and 4 bases from J, the junction contained 24 bases not matched to a gene. This CDR3 reads CASSIESRWEREGRLYNEQFF. The CDR3 DNA follows: TGTGCCAGCAGCATAGAGTCGAGGTGGGAGCGGGAGGGCCGTTTGTACAATGAGCAGTTCTTC. The variable domain in full, completed from reference TRBV2 and TRBJ2-1, reads EPEVTQTPSHQVTQMGQEVILRCVPISNHLYFYWYRQILGQKVEFLVSFYNNEISEKSEIFDDQFSVERPDGSNFTLKIRSTKLEDSAMYFCASSIESRWEREGRLYNEQFFGPGTRLTVL.

This clonotype was recorded a few times. A much larger clone differs from this one at a single base, so this may be a read error. This chain links TRBV12-3 or TRBV12-4 with TRBJ2-1, with a possible D match to TRBD2 (6 bases). The CDR3 runs 16 residues. With 6 bases removed from V and 0 bases from J, the gap between germline ends came to 15 bases. CDR3 nucleotides: TGTGCCAGCAGACATACCGGGACTGGCTCCTACAATGAGCAGTTCTTC. This codes for CASRHTGTGSYNEQFF.

This clonotype came up many times. The chain links TRBV7-9 to TRBJ1-1, with a possible D match to TRBD1 (6 bases). Looked up from germline, CDR1 is SEHNR and CDR2 is FQNEAQ (reference sequence). CDR3 length: 14 amino acids. Deletions cut 5 bases from V and 0 bases from J, with 10 bases between. The CDR3 spells CASSGRDMNTEAFF. The DNA for the CDR3 is TGTGCCAGCAGCGGAAGGGACATGAACACTGAAGCTTTCTTT.

This clonotype was observed many times. The chain links TRBV7-2 to TRBJ2-7; D possibly corresponds to TRBD2 (6 bases). Germline CDR1 and CDR2: SGHTA and FQGNSA. V gave up 1 base and J gave up 0 bases, with 10 bases separating them. This CDR3 comprises 15 residues. The CDR3 DNA is TGTGCCAGCAGCTTAGTGCCTAGCGCCTCCTACGAGCAGTACTTC. Protein sequence: CASSLVPSASYEQYF.

The chain carries TRBV5-1 and TRBJ1-4, with D unresolved. Germline V lookup: CDR1 SGHRS, CDR2 YFSETQ. The V end was cut by 0 bases, the J end by 0 bases, with 6 bases between. The CDR3 totals 15 residues. CDR3 DNA: TGCGCCAGCAGCTTGGGTTACACAACTAATGAAAAACTGTTTTTT. It is translated as CASSLGYTTNEKLFF.

This clonotype was counted at least ten times. The chain combines TRBV20-1 with TRBJ2-1; 10 positions agree with TRBD2. CDR1 is DFQATT and CDR2 is SNEGSKA in the germline V gene (reference sequence). The junction had 1 base not matched to a gene; V was cut back by 6 bases and J by 5 bases. This CDR3 has 12 residues. The CDR3 region is CSAGTSDNEQFF. CDR3 nucleotide sequence: TGCAGTGCGGGGACTAGCGACAATGAGCAGTTCTTC.

The V call is TRBV20-1, the J call TRBJ2-5, with D perhaps TRBD1 or TRBD2 (5 bases each). The CDR3 runs to 12 residues. CDR1 DFQATT and CDR2 SNEGSKA come from the germline V gene (reference sequence). With 6 bases removed from V and 0 bases from J, the gap between germline ends came to 8 bases. The CDR3 region is CSAVGHQETQYF. The CDR3 DNA reads as TGCAGTGCGGTGGGACACCAAGAGACCCAGTACTTC.

At least ten counts were recorded for this clonotype. The genes are TRBV3-1 and TRBJ2-1; 7 positions agree with TRBD1. The CDR3 runs to 17 residues. The trim removed 4 bases at V and 0 bases at J, leaving 9 bases unmatched. Germline V lookup: CDR1 LGHDT, CDR2 YNNKEL (reference sequence). CDR3 protein: CASSPRGGGSSYNEQFF. As DNA, the CDR3 is TGTGCCAGCAGCCCGAGAGGGGGCGGCAGCTCCTACAATGAGCAGTTCTTC.

V gene TRBV20-1 combines with J gene TRBJ1-4; D perhaps matches TRBD1 (5 bases). Germline assignment: CDR1 DFQATT and CDR2 SNEGSKA (reference sequence). The CDR3 runs 19 residues. V was trimmed by 3 bases and J by 0 bases, leaving 23 bases between them. DNA of the CDR3: TGCAGTGCTAGGGTGTGGCGGGCAGGGCCTAGGTCAACTAATGAAAAACTGTTTTTT. It is translated as CSARVWRAGPRSTNEKLFF.

The rearrangement uses TRBV9 and TRBJ1-2; 10 nucleotides line up with TRBD1. The germline CDR1 and CDR2 sequences are SGDLS and YYNGEE. The CDR3 runs to 14 residues. V lost 3 bases and J lost 3; bases outside the gene matches: 2. CDR3 residues: CASSEGQGDYGYTF. The CDR3 DNA follows: TGTGCCAGCAGCGAAGGACAGGGGGACTATGGCTACACCTTC.

This clonotype showed up many times. For the CDR3, the DNA is TGTGCCAGCAGCTTAGTGAGCGCCTTCCAAGAGACCCAGTACTTC. It is translated as CASSLVSAFQETQYF. V and J are TRBV7-2 and TRBJ2-5; no clear D. This CDR3 has 15 amino acids. Germline V CDR1 and CDR2: SGHTA, FQGNSA. V was cut by 1 base and J by 1 base, with 10 bases left in between.

At least ten counts were recorded for this clonotype. This rearrangement joins TRBV20-1 to TRBJ2-3, with D possibly being TRBD1 (6 bases). Per the germline V gene, CDR1 is DFQATT and CDR2 is SNEGSKA (reference sequence). The CDR3 contains 14 residues. V was clipped by 3 bases and J by 4 bases, with 14 bases between them. The CDR3 region has the DNA TGCAGTGCTAGGGACAGACCTTCTGCAGATACGCAGTATTTT. It yields the protein CSARDRPSADTQYF.

This clonotype was counted at least ten times. The rearrangement uses TRBV11-2 and TRBJ2-5; a possible D gene is TRBD1 (5 bases). V gave up 6 bases and J gave up 5 bases, with 13 bases separating them. The CDR3 has 13 residues. Germline assignment: CDR1 SGHAT and CDR2 FQNNGV. The DNA for the CDR3 is TGTGCCAGCAGGCTAAGGGGTGGCGAGACCCAGTACTTC. Amino acid sequence: CASRLRGGETQYF. The full variable domain, completed using reference TRBV11-2 and TRBJ2-5, is EAGVAQSPRYKIIEKRQSVAFWCNPISGHATLYWYQQILGQGPKLLIQFQNNGVVDDSQLPKDRFSAERLKGVDSTLKIQPAKLEDSAVYLCASRLRGGETQYFGPGTRLLVL.

In the case of this clonotype: This may arise from a read error, as a much more abundant clone is one base away. The chain couples TRBV3-1 to TRBJ2-1, with 11 bases identical to TRBD2. The CDR3 is made up of 15 amino acids. Germline CDR1 and CDR2: LGHDT and YNNKEL (reference sequence). The CDR3 here is CASSPSGRWYNEQSF. Here the CDR3 DNA reads TGTGCCAGCAGCCCTAGCGGGAGGTGGTACAATGAGCAGTCCTTC.

This clonotype was recorded at least ten times. The rearrangement uses TRBV29-1 and TRBJ1-1, with unresolved D. V lost 4 bases, J lost 1 base, and 10 bases lay in between. Per germline, CDR1 SQVTM and CDR2 ANQGSEA. This CDR3 has 13 residues. DNA for the CDR3: TGCAGCGTTGGATGGCGCGGGAACACTGAAGCTTTCTTT. Protein sequence: CSVGWRGNTEAFF.

This clonotype was counted a few times. A much larger clone sits a single nucleotide away, making a read error possible. The J gene is TRBJ2-1, the V gene TRBV20-1; the match to TRBD2 covers 10 bases. The CDR3 is made up of 13 amino acids. V lost 4 bases to trimming and J lost 10 bases; unmatched junction nucleotides: 7. CDR1 and CDR2 from the germline V gene are DFQATT and SNEGSKA (reference sequence). In DNA form, the CDR3 reads TGCAGTGCTAAATTAGCGGGAGGCTCCGAGCAGTTCTTC. It translates to CSAKLAGGSEQFF.

At least ten counts were recorded for this clonotype. V and J are TRBV20-1 and TRBJ2-7, with TRBD2 matching 13 bases. Germline V gene sequence: CDR1 DFQATT, CDR2 SNEGSKA (reference sequence). There are 13 residues in the CDR3. Trimming at V came to 6 bases and at J to 4 bases, leaving 3 bases not matched to a gene. The CDR3 spells CSARGLAGYEQYF. The CDR3 bases are TGCAGTGCCCGGGGACTAGCGGGATACGAGCAGTACTTC.

This clonotype was seen many times. The chain carries TRBV3-1 and TRBJ2-7; 7 bases line up with TRBD2. CDR3 length: 15 residues. The V segment lost 4 bases and the J segment 4 bases; nucleotides outside the gene matches: 10. The germline V gene encodes CDR1 LGHDT and CDR2 YNNKEL (reference sequence). The CDR3 sequence: CASSPSGEGPYEQYF. CDR3 coding DNA: TGTGCCAGCAGCCCTAGCGGAGAGGGGCCGTACGAGCAGTACTTC.

The rearrangement uses TRBV6-9 and TRBJ2-1; 13 positions match TRBD2. V lost 4 bases to trimming and J lost 5 bases; unmatched junction nucleotides: 5. Germline assignment: CDR1 MNHGY and CDR2 SVAAGI. The CDR3 has 16 residues. CDR3 in DNA: TGTGCCAGCAGTTTCGGACTAGCGGGAGCCCACAATGAGCAGTTCTTC. It codes for CASSFGLAGAHNEQFF.

The sample holds many counts of this clonotype. The chain uses TRBV5-1 and TRBJ2-3; TRBD2 matches at 8 bases. Germline trimming cut 4 bases from V and 0 bases from J; bases unmatched to any gene: 7. CDR3 size: 16 residues. Germline values: CDR1 SGHRS, CDR2 YFSETQ. CDR3: CASSRAGAASTDTQYF. CDR3 nucleotides: TGCGCCAGCAGCCGAGCGGGGGCCGCTAGCACAGATACGCAGTATTTT.

This clonotype turned up a few times. The chain carries TRBV5-6 and TRBJ2-7, with 14 bases identical to TRBD2. This CDR3 comprises 15 residues. Unmatched junction bases numbered 4, after V lost 4 bases and J lost 4 bases. Germline-derived CDR1 and CDR2 are SGHDT and YYEEEE. The CDR3 sequence is CASSGTSGSWYEQYF. Here the CDR3 DNA reads TGTGCCAGCAGCGGGACTAGCGGGAGTTGGTACGAGCAGTACTTC.

The chain employs TRBV6-1 and TRBJ2-1; unclear D gene. The CDR3 length is 14 residues. V lost 6 bases to trimming and J lost 12 bases, with 21 bases between them. Germline CDR1 and CDR2: MNHNS and SASEGT. The CDR3 reads CASSPTAGRWSQFF. The CDR3, as DNA: TGTGCCAGCAGCCCAACCGCTGGTAGGTGGTCGCAGTTCTTC.

The V gene is TRBV9, the J gene TRBJ2-2; 10 nucleotides align to TRBD2. The CDR3 has 17 residues. Trimming cost V 4 bases and J 1 base; bases outside gene matches: 7. Germline loops: CDR1 SGDLS, CDR2 YYNGEE. In DNA form, the CDR3 reads TGTGCCAGCAGCTTCCCTAGACTAGCGGGGAACACCGGGGAGCTGTTTTTT. Residues: CASSFPRLAGNTGELFF.

The genes are TRBV4-1 and TRBJ2-2; unclear D gene. The CDR3 consists of 14 residues. Germline CDR1 and CDR2: MGHRA and YSYEKL. Trimming removed 2 bases at V and 0 bases at J, with 4 bases between. CDR3 protein: CASSQWSNTGELFF. The CDR3, as DNA: TGCGCCAGCAGCCAATGGTCGAACACCGGGGAGCTGTTTTTT.

A few counts support this clonotype. The chain carries TRBV5-8 and TRBJ2-1; 8 nucleotides line up with TRBD2. CDR1 SGHTS and CDR2 YDEGEE come from the germline V gene. This CDR3 comprises 16 residues. V was pared by 4 bases and J by 4 bases, with 10 bases of the junction left unmatched. The CDR3 sequence is CASSVNPGLGYNEQFF. CDR3 nucleotides: TGTGCCAGCAGCGTAAACCCGGGACTAGGGTACAATGAGCAGTTCTTC.

This clonotype occurred many times. The rearrangement uses TRBV2 and TRBJ1-2, with 8 nucleotides matching TRBD1. Losses at the gene ends were 6 bases for V and 8 bases for J; bases not matched to a gene: 11. The CDR3 extends over 14 amino acids. Germline assignment: CDR1 SNHLY and CDR2 FYNNEI. CDR3 loop: CASSATGDGRGYTF. CDR3 DNA: TGTGCCAGCAGCGCGACAGGGGACGGACGCGGCTACACCTTC.